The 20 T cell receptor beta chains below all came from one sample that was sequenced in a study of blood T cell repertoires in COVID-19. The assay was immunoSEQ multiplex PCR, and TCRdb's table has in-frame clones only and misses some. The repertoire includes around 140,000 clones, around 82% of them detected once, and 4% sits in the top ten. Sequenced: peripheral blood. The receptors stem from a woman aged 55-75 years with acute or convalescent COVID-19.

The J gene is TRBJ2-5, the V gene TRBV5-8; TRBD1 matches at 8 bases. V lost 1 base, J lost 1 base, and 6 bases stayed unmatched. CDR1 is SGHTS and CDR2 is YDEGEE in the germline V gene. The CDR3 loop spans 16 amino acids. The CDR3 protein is CASSLRWTGLQETQYF. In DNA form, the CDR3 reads TGTGCCAGCAGCTTGAGGTGGACAGGGCTCCAAGAGACCCAGTACTTC.

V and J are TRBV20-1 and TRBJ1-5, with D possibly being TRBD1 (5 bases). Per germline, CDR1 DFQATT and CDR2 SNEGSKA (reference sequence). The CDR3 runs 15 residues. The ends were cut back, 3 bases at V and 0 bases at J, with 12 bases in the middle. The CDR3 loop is CSASYPGDSNQPQHF. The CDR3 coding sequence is TGCAGTGCTAGTTACCCGGGGGATAGCAATCAGCCCCAGCATTTT.

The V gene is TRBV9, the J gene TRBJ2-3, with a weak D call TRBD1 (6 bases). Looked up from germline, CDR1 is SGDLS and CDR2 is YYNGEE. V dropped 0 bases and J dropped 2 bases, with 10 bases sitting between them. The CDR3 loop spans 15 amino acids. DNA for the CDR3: TGTGCCAGCAGCGTAGGGACAGCGGCCACAGATACGCAGTATTTT. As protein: CASSVGTAATDTQYF. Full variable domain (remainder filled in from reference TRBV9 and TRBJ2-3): DSGVTQTPKHLITATGQRVTLRCSPRSGDLSVYWYQQSLDQGLQFLIQYYNGEERAKGNILERFSAQQFPDLHSELNLSSLELGDSALYFCASSVGTAATDTQYFGPGTRLTVL.

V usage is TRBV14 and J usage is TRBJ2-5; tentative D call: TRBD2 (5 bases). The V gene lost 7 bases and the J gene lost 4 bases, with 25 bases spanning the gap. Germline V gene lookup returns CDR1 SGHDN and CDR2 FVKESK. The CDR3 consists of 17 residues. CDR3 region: CASTAKDGRNEGETQYF. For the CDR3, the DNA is TGTGCCAGCACCGCCAAGGATGGGAGAAACGAGGGAGAGACCCAGTACTTC. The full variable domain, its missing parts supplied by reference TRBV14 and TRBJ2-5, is EAGVTQFPSHSVIEKGQTVTLRCDPISGHDNLYWYRRVMGKEIKFLLHFVKESKQDESGMPNNRFLAERTGGTYSTLKVQPAELEDSGVYFCASTAKDGRNEGETQYFGPGTRLLVL.

The DNA of the CDR3 is TGTGCCAGCAGGGGGGGGACTAGCAAGGGCAATGAGCAGTTCTTC. This sequence encodes CASRGGTSKGNEQFF. The chain recombines TRBV7-8 with TRBJ2-1, with 9 positions matching TRBD2. With 6 bases clipped from V and 6 bases from J, the junction kept 9 bases outside the gene matches. Per the germline V gene, CDR1 is SGHVS and CDR2 is FQNEAQ. This CDR3 comprises 15 residues.

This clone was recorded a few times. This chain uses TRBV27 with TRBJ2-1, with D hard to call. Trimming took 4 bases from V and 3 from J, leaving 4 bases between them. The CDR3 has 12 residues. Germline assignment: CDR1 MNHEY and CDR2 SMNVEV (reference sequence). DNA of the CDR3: TGTGCCAGCAGTTACGGCTACAATGAGCAGTTCTTC. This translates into CASSYGYNEQFF.

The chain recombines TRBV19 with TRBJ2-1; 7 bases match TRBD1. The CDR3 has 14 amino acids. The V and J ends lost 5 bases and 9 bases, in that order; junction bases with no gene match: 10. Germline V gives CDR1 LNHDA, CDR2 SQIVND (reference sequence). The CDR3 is CASSQTGYFVEQFF. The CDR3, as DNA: TGTGCCAGTAGTCAGACAGGGTATTTCGTTGAGCAGTTCTTC.

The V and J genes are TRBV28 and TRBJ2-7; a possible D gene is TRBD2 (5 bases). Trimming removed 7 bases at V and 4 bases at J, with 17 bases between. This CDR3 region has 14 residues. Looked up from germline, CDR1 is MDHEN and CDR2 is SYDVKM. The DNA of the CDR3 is TGTGCCAGCACCCAAGGAGTTCGGACTTACGAGCAGTACTTC. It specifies CASTQGVRTYEQYF.

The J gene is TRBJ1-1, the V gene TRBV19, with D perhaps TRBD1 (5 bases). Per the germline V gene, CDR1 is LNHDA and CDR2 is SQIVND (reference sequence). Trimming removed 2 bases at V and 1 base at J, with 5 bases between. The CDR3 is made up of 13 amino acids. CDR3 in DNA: TGTGCCAGTAGTATACAGGGGAACACTGAAGCTTTCTTT. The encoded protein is CASSIQGNTEAFF.

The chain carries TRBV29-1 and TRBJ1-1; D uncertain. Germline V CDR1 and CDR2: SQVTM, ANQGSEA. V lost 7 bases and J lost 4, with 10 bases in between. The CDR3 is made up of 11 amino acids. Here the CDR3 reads CSASRGTEAFF. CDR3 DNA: TGCAGCGCCTCGCGCGGCACTGAAGCTTTCTTT.

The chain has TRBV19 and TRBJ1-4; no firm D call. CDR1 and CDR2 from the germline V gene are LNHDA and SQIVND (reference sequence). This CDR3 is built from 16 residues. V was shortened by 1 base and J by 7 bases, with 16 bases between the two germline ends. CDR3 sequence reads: CASSIAPLRRGEKLFF. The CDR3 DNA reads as TGTGCCAGTAGTATAGCTCCCCTGAGGCGCGGTGAAAAACTGTTTTTT.

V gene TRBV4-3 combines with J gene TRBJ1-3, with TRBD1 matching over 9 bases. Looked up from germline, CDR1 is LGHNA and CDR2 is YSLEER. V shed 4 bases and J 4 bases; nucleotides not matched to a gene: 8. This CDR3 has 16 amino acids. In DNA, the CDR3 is TGCGCCAGCAGCCCGACGGGACAGGGTCTAGGAAACACCATATATTTT. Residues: CASSPTGQGLGNTIYF.

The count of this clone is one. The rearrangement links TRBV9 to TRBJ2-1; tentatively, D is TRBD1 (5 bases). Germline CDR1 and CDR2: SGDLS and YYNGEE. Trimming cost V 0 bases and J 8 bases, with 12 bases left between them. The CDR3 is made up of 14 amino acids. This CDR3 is CASSVGTTGHEQFF. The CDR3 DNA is TGTGCCAGCAGCGTAGGGACAACCGGTCATGAGCAGTTCTTC.

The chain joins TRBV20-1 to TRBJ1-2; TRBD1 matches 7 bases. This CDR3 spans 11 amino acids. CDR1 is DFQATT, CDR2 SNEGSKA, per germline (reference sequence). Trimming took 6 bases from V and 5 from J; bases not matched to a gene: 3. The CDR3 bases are TGCAGTGCCACAGGGGAATATGGCTACACCTTC. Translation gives CSATGEYGYTF.

For the CDR3, the DNA is TGTGCCAGCAGTTATGGGACTAGTGAGTACAATGAGCAGTTCTTC. Encoded protein: CASSYGTSEYNEQFF. The chain recombines TRBV6-5 with TRBJ2-1; 8 bases fit TRBD2. With 3 bases clipped from V and 4 bases from J, the junction kept 5 bases outside the gene matches. CDR1 is MNHEY and CDR2 is SVGAGI in the germline V gene. This CDR3 region has 15 residues.

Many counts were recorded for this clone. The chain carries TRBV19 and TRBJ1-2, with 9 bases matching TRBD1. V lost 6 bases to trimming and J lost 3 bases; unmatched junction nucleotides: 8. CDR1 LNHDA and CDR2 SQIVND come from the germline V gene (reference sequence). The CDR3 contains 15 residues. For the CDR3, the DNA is TGTGCCAGTAGAACGACAGGGGGATTGGACTATGGCTACACCTTC. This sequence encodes CASRTTGGLDYGYTF.

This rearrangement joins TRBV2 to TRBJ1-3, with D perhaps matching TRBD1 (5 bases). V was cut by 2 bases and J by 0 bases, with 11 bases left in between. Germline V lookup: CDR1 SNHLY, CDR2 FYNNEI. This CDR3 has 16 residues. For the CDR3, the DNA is TGTGCCAGCAGTGAAAATCGGGGGTTCTCTGGAAACACCATATATTTT. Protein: CASSENRGFSGNTIYF.

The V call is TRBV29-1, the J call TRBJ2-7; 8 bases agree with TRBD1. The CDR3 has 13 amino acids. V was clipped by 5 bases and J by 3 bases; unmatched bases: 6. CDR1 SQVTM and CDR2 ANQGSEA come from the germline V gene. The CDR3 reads CSVSPGGGYEQYF. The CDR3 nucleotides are TGCAGCGTTTCTCCAGGGGGCGGCTACGAGCAGTACTTC.

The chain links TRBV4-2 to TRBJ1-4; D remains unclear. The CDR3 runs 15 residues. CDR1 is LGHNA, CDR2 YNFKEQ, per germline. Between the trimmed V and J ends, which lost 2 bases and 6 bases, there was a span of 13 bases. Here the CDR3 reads CASSQRLGRDEKLFF. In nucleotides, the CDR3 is TGTGCCAGCAGCCAAAGACTCGGGCGGGATGAAAAACTGTTTTTT.

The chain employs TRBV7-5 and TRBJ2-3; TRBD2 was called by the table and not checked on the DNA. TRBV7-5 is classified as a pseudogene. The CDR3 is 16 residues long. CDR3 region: CARSLWWKTGTDTQYF. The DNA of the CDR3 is TGTGCCAGAAGCTTATGGTGGAAGACTGGCACAGATACGCAGTATTTT.